This note documents a single T cell receptor beta chain sequence. This specimen comes from a study of somatic mutations in cytotoxic T cells in rheumatoid arthritis. With 3 bases removed from V and 2 bases from J, the gap between germline ends came to 10 bases. The CDR3 spans 14 residues. Germline loops: CDR1 MGHRA, CDR2 YSYEKL. Assay: immunoSEQ multiplex PCR; the TCRdb copy retains only in-frame clones and omits some. The sample gives some 14,000 clones, more than 70% of which show up once; roughly 13% is in the top ten. The TCR comes from an adult with rheumatoid arthritis. Sequenced sample: CD8+ T cells sorted from blood. This chain uses TRBV4-1 with TRBJ2-5; a weak D match, TRBD1 (5 bases). This CDR3 is CASSHPTAQETQYF. The CDR3 DNA follows: TGCGCCAGCAGCCACCCGACAGCTCAAGAGACCCAGTACTTC.